This T cell receptor beta chain was profiled in a study of blood T cell repertoires in COVID-19. Study as a whole: Samples of COVID-19 (acute and convalescent) were obtained from the United States, Italy and Spain.

This clone was counted only a few times. J gave up 2 bases and V 0 bases, and 3 bases lay outside the gene matches. The CDR3 contains 17 residues. Germline lookup yields CDR1 SGHRS and CDR2 YFSETQ. Data came from immunoSEQ multiplex PCR; TCRdb stores just in-frame clones and leaves some out. Counted here are hundreds of thousands of clones, roughly 87% occurring once; the ten biggest clones make up 2.5% to 3.5%. Sequenced input: PBMCs or T cells enriched from blood (not recorded which). This TCR derives from a woman in her twenties or thirties who had recovered from COVID-19. This chain joins TRBV5-1 and TRBJ2-3; TRBD2 matches at 13 bases. CDR3 amino acids: CASSLEGTSGNTDTQYF. DNA of the CDR3: TGCGCCAGCAGCTTGGAAGGGACTAGCGGGAACACAGATACGCAGTATTTT. Full variable domain (rest looked up from reference TRBV5-1 and TRBJ2-3): KAGVTQTPRYLIKTRGQQVTLSCSPISGHRSVSWYQQTPGQGLQFLFEYFSETQRNKGNFPGRFSGRQFSNSRSEMNVSTLELGDSALYLCASSLEGTSGNTDTQYFGPGTRLTVL.